This T cell receptor beta chain is from a study of Graves' ophthalmopathy and Graves' hyperthyroidism. This clonotype occurred many times. Its target is unknown. For repertoire sequencing, the TCR beta CDR3 regions were amplified from RNA transcripts. The authors performed first-round RT-PCR with HTBI primers and then a second-round multiplex PCR. TCRdb independently ran MiXCR on the multiplex PCR reads; one entry per CDR3 protein. In the table there are a few hundred thousand distinct CDR3 sequences, less than 20% of which are singletons. General study points: Also, most clonotypes expanded in the thyroid above 0.001 frequency appeared in blood.

Germline CDR1 reads DFQATT; CDR2 reads SNEGSKA (reference sequence). V gave up 0 bases and J gave up 6 bases, with 17 bases separating them. The CDR3 sequence is 15 residues long. Hyperthyroidism cases were recent diagnoses of under 2 months' duration in people aged 18 to 65. Ineligible for inclusion were patients with other autoimmune diseases, uncontrolled infections, pregnancy or lactation. The chain joins TRBV20-1 to TRBJ2-5; possibly TRBD1 for D (5 bases). Material for sequencing was peripheral blood. The receptor's source is a woman aged 18-29 years with stable Graves' hyperthyroidism. CDR3 nucleotides: TGCAGTGCTAGAGAGCCAGCCAGGGTTGGGAAGACCCAGTACTTC. Protein: CSAREPARVGKTQYF.